The sequence of this T cell receptor beta chain was determined in a study of CD8+ T cells in alopecia areata. Study context: Tofacitinib was taken orally by treated patients, and the dose was 5 to 10 mg twice daily.

Isolated RNA was reverse transcribed into cDNA used as the sequencing template. Using immunoSEQ multiplex PCR, the repertoire was profiled, and TCRdb retains in-frame clones only, with some absent. Of more than 95,000 clones in the sample, 60% to 65% were seen once. V was shortened by 4 bases and J by 1 base, with 7 bases between the two germline ends. Germline CDR1 and CDR2: SQVTM and ANQGSEA. The CDR3 has 13 amino acids. This clone was counted only a few times. Its antigen is not known. The treatment: oral pan-JAK inhibitor, 5-10 mg twice daily. CD4+ and CD8+ T cells were sorted from PBMCs. Regarding the study as a whole: Shared TCR sequences were less clear between patients than in mice, possibly partly from HLA diversity. The study found higher clonality in lesional than normal scalp, especially in alopecia totalis/universalis.

This receptor was obtained from a human donor with alopecia areata. This specimen consisted of CD4+ T cells sorted from blood, obtained at week 4, from a patient treated with tofacitinib. The rearrangement uses TRBV29-1 and TRBJ2-2; D is perhaps TRBD1 (6 bases). The CDR3 DNA reads TGCAGCGTTGGACAGGAGAACACCGGGGAGCTGTTTTTT. Translating it yields CSVGQENTGELFF.